Reported below is one TCR beta chain. The antigen remains unidentified. The sample belongs to a study of blood T cells in healthy people across ages. The V and J ends lost 8 bases and 4 bases, in that order; junction bases with no gene match: 6. Germline V gives CDR1 MNHEY, CDR2 SVGAGI. The CDR3 has 13 residues. Whole-study results and caveats: The recorded TCR beta diversity per million T cells decreased in a roughly linear manner with age. Unknown donor CMV status possibly confounded expanded clonotype changes. Among long-lived donors, naive CD4+ cells were more numerous and diversity higher than in aged donors.

The use of a sample-barcoded 5' primer and a J-beta primer mix characterized a second PCR of about 7 to 12 cycles. Each cDNA molecule carried a tag from a template-switch adaptor that contained 12 random nucleotides. A single record per CDR3 protein comes from TCRdb applying MiXCR to the 5' RACE reads. The table lists just under 750,000 distinct CDR3 sequences, 22% of them singletons, with roughly a fifth in the top ten. The TCR sequence derives from a man aged 65 to 79 in good health. The V and J genes are TRBV6-5 and TRBJ1-2, with 8 bases that match TRBD1. Material: blood. The CDR3 sequence is CASQRTGFYGYTF. DNA for the CDR3: TGTGCCAGCCAACGGACAGGGTTCTATGGCTACACCTTC.